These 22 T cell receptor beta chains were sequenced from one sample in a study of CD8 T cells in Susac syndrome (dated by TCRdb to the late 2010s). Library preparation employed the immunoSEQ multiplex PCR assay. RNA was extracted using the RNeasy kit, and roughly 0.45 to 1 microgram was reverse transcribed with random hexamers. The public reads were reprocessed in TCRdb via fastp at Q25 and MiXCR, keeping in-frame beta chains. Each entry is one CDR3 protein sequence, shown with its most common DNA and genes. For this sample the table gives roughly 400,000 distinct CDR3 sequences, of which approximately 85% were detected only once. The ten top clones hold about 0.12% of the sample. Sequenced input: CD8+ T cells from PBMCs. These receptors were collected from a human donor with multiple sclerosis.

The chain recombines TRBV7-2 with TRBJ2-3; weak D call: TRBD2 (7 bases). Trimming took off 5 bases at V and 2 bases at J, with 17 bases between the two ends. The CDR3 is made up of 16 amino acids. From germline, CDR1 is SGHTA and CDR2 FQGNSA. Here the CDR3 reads CASSPLRRGPTDTQYF. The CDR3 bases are TGTGCCAGCAGCCCTCTAAGGCGGGGGCCCACAGATACGCAGTATTTT. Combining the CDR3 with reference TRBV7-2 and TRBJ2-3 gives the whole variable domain GAGVSQSPSNKVTEKGKDVELRCDPISGHTALYWYRQSLGQGLEFLIYFQGNSAPDKSGLPSDRFSAERTGGSVSTLTIQRTQQEDSAVYLCASSPLRRGPTDTQYFGPGTRLTVL.

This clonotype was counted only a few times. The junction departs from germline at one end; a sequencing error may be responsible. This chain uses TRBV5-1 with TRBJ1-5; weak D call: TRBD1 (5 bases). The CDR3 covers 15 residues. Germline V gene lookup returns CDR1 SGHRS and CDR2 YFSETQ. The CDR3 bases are TGTGCCAGCAGCTTGGCCGGGGACAGCAATCAGCCCCAGCATTTT. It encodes CASSLAGDSNQPQHF. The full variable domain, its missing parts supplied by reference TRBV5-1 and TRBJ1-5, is KAGVTQTPRYLIKTRGQQVTLSCSPISGHRSVSWYQQTPGQGLQFLFEYFSETQRNKGNFPGRFSGRQFSNSRSEMNVSTLELGDSALYLCASSLAGDSNQPQHFGDGTRLSIL.

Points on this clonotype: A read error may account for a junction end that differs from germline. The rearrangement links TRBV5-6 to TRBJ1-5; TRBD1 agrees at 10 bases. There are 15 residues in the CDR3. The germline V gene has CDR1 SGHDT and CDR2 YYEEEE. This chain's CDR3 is CASSLGTGVHQLQHF. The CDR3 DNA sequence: TGTGCCAGCAGCTTAGGGACAGGGGTCCATCAGCTCCAGCATTTT.

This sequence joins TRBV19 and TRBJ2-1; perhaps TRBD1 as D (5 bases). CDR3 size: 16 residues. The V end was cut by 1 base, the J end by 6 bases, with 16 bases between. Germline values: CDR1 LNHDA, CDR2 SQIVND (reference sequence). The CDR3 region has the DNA TGTGCCAGTAGTATAGTACCGGGCCCAGGGATCAATGAGCAGTTCTTC. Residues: CASSIVPGPGINEQFF.

CDR3 sequence (DNA): TGTGCCAGCTATGGTGATCTTAACTACGAGCAGTACTTC. Its translation is CASYGDLNYEQYF. This sequence joins TRBV6-1 and TRBJ2-7; D gene uncertain. CDR1 and CDR2 from the germline V gene are MNHNS and SASEGT. This CDR3 contains 13 residues. Trimming stripped 8 bases from V and 3 bases from J, with 14 bases between.

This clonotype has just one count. The CDR3 region is CASTRTGEYNEQFF. In DNA, the CDR3 is TGTGCCAGCACCCGGACAGGGGAATACAATGAGCAGTTCTTC. The V call is TRBV2, the J call TRBJ2-1, with TRBD1 identical over 9 bases. Germline CDR1 reads SNHLY; CDR2 reads FYNNEI. There are 14 residues in the CDR3. Trimming at V came to 7 bases and at J to 4 bases, leaving 5 bases not matched to a gene.

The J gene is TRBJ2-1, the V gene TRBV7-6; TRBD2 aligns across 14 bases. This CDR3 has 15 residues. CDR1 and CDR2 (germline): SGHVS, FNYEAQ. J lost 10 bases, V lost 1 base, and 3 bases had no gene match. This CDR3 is CASSLGTSGGPEQFF. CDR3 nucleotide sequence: TGTGCCAGCAGCTTAGGGACTAGCGGGGGGCCAGAGCAGTTCTTC.

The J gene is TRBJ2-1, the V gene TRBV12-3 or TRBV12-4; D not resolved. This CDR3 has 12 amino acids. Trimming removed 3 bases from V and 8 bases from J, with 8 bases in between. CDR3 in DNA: TGTGCCAGCAGTTTCGAAGGAGATGAGCAGTTCTTC. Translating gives CASSFEGDEQFF.

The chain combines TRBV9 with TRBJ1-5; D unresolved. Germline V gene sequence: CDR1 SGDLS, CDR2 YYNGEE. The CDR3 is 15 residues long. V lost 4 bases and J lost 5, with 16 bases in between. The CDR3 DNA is TGTGCCAGCAGCCCCGGGTCCTTGGGTCATCAGCCCCAGCATTTT. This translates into CASSPGSLGHQPQHF. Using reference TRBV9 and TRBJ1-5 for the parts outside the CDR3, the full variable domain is DSGVTQTPKHLITATGQRVTLRCSPRSGDLSVYWYQQSLDQGLQFLIQYYNGEERAKGNILERFSAQQFPDLHSELNLSSLELGDSALYFCASSPGSLGHQPQHFGDGTRLSIL.

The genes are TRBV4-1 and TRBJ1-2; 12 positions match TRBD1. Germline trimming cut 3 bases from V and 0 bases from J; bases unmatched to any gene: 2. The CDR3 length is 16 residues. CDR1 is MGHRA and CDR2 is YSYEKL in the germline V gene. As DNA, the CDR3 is TGCGCCAGCAGCCATGGGACAGGGGGCTCTAACTATGGCTACACCTTC. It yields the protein CASSHGTGGSNYGYTF.

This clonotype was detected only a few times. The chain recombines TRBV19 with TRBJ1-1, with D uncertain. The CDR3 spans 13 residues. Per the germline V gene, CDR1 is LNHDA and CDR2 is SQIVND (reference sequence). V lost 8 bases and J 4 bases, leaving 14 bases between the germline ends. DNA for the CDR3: TGTGCCAGTGGTTGGGGAGCGGGCACTGAAGCTTTCTTT. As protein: CASGWGAGTEAFF.

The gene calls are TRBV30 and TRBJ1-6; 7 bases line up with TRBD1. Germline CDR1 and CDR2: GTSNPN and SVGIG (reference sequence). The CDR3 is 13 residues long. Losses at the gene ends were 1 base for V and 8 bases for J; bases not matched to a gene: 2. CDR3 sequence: CAWSGQGDSPLHF. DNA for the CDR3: TGTGCCTGGAGTGGGCAGGGGGATTCACCCCTCCACTTT. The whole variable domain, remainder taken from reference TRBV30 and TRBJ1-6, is SQTIHQWPATLVQPVGSPLSLECTVEGTSNPNLYWYRQAAGRGLQLLFYSVGIGQISSEVPQNLSASRPQDRQFILSSKKLLLSDSGFYLCAWSGQGDSPLHFGNGTRLTVT.

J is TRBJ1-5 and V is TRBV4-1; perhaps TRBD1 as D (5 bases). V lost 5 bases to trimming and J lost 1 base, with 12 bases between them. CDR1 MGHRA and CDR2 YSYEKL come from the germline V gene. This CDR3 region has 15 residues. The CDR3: CASSSGGGSNQPQHF. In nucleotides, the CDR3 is TGCGCCAGCAGCTCCGGGGGTGGAAGCAATCAGCCCCAGCATTTT.

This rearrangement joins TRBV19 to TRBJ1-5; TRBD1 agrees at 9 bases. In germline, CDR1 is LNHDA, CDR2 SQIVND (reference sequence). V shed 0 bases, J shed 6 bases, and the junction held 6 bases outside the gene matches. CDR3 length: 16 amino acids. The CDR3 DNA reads TGTGCCAGTAGTATAGACCCTACAGGGGGCACTCAGCCCCAGCATTTT. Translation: CASSIDPTGGTQPQHF.

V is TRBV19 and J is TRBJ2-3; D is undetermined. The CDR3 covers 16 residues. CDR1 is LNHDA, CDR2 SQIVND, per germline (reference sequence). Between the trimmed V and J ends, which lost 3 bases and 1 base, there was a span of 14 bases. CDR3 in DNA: TGTGCCAGTAGTATGCGTGACACCTTTCGCACAGATACGCAGTATTTT. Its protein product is CASSMRDTFRTDTQYF.

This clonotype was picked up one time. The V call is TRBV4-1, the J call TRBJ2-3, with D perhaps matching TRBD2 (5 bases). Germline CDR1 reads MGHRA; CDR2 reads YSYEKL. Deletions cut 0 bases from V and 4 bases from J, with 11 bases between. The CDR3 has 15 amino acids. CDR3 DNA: TGCGCCAGCAGCCAAGATAACGGGGAGTCAGATACGCAGTATTTT. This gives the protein CASSQDNGESDTQYF.

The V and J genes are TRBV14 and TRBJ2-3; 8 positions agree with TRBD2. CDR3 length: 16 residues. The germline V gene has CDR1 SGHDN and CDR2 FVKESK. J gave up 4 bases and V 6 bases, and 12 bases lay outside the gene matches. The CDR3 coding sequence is TGTGCCAGCAGTGTGGCTCGGGAGGGCCATTCAGATACGCAGTATTTT. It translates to CASSVAREGHSDTQYF.

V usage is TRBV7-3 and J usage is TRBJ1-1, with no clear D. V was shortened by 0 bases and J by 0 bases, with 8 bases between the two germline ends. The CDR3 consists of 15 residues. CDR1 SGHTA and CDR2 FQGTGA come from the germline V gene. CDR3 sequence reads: CASSLTPALNTEAFF. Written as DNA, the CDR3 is TGTGCCAGCAGCTTAACTCCCGCCTTGAACACTGAAGCTTTCTTT.

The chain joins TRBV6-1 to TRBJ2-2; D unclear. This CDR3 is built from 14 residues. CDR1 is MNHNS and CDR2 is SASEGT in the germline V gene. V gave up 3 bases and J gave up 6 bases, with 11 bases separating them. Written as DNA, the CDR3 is TGTGCCAGCAGTGAGGAACGAGCCCCCGGGGAGCTGTTTTTT. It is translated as CASSEERAPGELFF.

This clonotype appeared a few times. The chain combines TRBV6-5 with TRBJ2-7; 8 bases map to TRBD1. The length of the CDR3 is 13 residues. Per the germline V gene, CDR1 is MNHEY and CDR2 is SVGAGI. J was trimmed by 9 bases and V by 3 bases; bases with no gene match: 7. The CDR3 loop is CASSYEGQVGQYF. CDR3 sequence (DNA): TGTGCCAGCAGTTATGAGGGACAGGTGGGGCAGTACTTC.

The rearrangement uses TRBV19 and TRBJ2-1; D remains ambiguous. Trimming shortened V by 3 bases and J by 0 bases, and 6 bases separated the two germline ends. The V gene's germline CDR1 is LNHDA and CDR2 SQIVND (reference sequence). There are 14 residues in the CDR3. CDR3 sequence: CASSIPGSYNEQFF. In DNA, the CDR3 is TGTGCCAGTAGTATCCCGGGCTCCTACAATGAGCAGTTCTTC.

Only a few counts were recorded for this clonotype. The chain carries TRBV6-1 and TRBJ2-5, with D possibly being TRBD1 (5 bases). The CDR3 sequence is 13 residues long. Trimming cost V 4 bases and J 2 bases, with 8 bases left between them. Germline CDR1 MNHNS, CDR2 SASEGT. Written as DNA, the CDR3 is TGTGCCAGCAGTGCCGACAGTCAAGAGACCCAGTACTTC. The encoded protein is CASSADSQETQYF.